This TCR beta chain came from a study of blood T cell repertoires in COVID-19. Original data processing: From reference gene primer amplification, estimates of nucleated cell counts were derived. Some clones are missing from TCRdb's copy, which holds only in-frame ones; the method was immunoSEQ multiplex PCR. For V, J and clone size, that table is used; D and trimming come from the DNA. Found here are about 180,000 clones, approximately 86% of them singletons; the top ten hold roughly 8.7%. This CDR3 has 15 amino acids. In germline, CDR1 is SGHNT, CDR2 YENEEA. The junction had 4 bases not matched to a gene; V was cut back by 5 bases and J by 5 bases.

The sequencing sample was made of peripheral blood. The receptor comes from a man between 45 and 60 years old with active or convalescent COVID-19. The chain uses TRBV11-3 and TRBJ2-3, with TRBD2 matching 13 bases. CDR3 in amino acids: CASSQGTSGVDTQYF. Here the CDR3 DNA reads TGTGCCAGCAGCCAAGGGACTAGCGGGGTAGATACGCAGTATTTT.